Here is one T cell receptor (beta chain) with its context. Germline trimming cut 1 base from V and 4 bases from J; bases unmatched to any gene: 9. The CDR3 covers 17 residues. CDR1 and CDR2 from the germline V gene are SGHRS and YFSETQ. The data were taken from a study of blood T cell repertoires in COVID-19. Study overall: Both acute and convalescent COVID-19 samples were obtained from the United States, Italy and Spain. The cDNA or gDNA used as material had been derived from T cells, B-cell-depleted T cells, or PBMCs.

Authors' data handling: Reference gene primer amplification yielded estimated nucleated cell counts. This table comes from immunoSEQ multiplex PCR, and its TCRdb copy is limited to in-frame clones, with some not included. The V and J calls and the clone size are those of that table, but D and trimming were determined from the DNA. The table lists roughly 70,000 clones, 70% to 90% of them singletons. The rearrangement joins TRBV5-1 to TRBJ2-2; 8 bases align to TRBD2. The source of this sequence is a man aged 70-80 years with active COVID-19. Material for sequencing was peripheral blood. CDR3 in DNA: TGCGCCAGCAGCTTGATGGCGGGAGCGGGGGTCACCGGGGAGCTGTTTTTT. This encodes CASSLMAGAGVTGELFF.